This T cell receptor (beta chain) was obtained from a study of T cells in Graves' hyperthyroidism and ophthalmopathy. This clonotype has just a few counts. After removal of 3 bases from V and 0 bases from J, the junction contained 11 bases not matched to a gene. CDR1 is SGHKS, CDR2 YYEKEE, per germline (reference sequence). The CDR3 runs 20 residues. Template material for amplifying TCR beta CDR3 regions consisted of RNA transcripts. The HTBI set primed first-round TCR CDR3 RT-PCR. TCRdb processed the multiplex PCR reads anew with MiXCR; each CDR3 protein has one entry. The table lists hundreds of thousands of distinct CDR3 sequences, 18% of them singletons, with 16% in the top ten.

This TCR was sampled from a woman between 50 and 59 years old with Graves' hyperthyroidism that later progressed to Graves' ophthalmopathy. The chain couples TRBV5-5 to TRBJ2-6; 11 bases match TRBD1. Sequencing was carried out using blood. The CDR3 loop is CASSWTGGPEFSSGANVLTF. Written as DNA, the CDR3 is TGTGCCAGCAGCTGGACAGGGGGCCCAGAGTTTTCCTCTGGGGCCAACGTCCTGACTTTC.